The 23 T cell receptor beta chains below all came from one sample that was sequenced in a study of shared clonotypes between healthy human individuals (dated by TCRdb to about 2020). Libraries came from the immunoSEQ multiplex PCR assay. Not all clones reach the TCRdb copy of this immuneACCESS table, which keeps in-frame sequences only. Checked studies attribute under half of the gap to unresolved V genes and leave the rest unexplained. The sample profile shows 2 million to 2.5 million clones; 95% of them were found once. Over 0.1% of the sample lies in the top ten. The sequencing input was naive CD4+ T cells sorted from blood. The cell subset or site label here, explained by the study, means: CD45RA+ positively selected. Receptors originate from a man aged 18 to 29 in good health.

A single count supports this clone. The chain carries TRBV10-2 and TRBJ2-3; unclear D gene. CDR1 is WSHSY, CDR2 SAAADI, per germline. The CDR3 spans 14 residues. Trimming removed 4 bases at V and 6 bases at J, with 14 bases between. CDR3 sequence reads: CASSVVVDIDTQYF. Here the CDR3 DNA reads TGCGCCAGCAGTGTGGTTGTAGACATCGATACGCAGTATTTT.

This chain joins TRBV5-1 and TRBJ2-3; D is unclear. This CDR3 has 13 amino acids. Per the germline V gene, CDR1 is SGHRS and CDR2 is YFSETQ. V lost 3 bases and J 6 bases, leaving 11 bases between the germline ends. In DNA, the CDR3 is TGCGCCAGCAGCTCGAGAGGACGGGATACGCAGTATTTT. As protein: CASSSRGRDTQYF.

CDR3 DNA: TGTGCCAGCAGTTTGTCGATTAACAGGGTACTTTACTTC. The encoded protein is CASSLSINRVLYF. This sequence joins TRBV27 and TRBJ2-7; perhaps TRBD1 as D (6 bases). Germline V gives CDR1 MNHEY, CDR2 SMNVEV (reference sequence). V dropped 3 bases and J dropped 13 bases, with 19 bases sitting between them. The CDR3 is 13 residues long.

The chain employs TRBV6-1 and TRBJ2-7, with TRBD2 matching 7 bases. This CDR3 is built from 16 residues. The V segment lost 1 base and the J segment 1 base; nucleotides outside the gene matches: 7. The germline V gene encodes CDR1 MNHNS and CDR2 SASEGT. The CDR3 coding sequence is TGTGCCAGCAGTGAAGAGCAGGGACTACCATCCTACGAGCAGTACTTC. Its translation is CASSEEQGLPSYEQYF.

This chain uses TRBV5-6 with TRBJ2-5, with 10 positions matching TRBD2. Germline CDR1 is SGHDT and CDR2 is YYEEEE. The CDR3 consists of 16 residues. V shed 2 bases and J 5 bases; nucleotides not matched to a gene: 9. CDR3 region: CASSFTGTSVRETQYF. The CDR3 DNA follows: TGTGCCAGCAGCTTTACCGGGACTAGCGTCCGGGAGACCCAGTACTTC.

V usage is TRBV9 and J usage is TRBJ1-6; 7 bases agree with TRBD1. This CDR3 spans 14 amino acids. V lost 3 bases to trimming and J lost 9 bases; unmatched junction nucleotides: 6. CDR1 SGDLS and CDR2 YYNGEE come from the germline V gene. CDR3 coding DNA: TGTGCCAGCAGCGGACAGGGCGCTAGTTCACCCCTCCACTTT. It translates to CASSGQGASSPLHF.

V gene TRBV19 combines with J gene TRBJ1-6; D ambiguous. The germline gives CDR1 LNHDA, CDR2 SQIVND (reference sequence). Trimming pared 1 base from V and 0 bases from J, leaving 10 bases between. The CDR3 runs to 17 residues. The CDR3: CASSIGVSGSYNSPLHF. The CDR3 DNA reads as TGTGCCAGTAGTATAGGAGTCTCTGGCTCCTATAATTCACCCCTCCACTTT.

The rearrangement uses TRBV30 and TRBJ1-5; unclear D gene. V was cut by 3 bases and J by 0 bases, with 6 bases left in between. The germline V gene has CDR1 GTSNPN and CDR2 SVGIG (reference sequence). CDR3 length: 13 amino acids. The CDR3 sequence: CAWSDYSNQPQHF. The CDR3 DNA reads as TGTGCCTGGAGCGATTATAGCAATCAGCCCCAGCATTTT.

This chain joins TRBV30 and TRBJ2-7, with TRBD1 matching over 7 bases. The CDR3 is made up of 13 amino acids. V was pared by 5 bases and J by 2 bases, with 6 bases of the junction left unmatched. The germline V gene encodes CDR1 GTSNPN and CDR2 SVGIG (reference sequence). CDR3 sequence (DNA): TGTGCCTGGGAGGGACAGTTACCCTACGAGCAGTACTTC. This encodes CAWEGQLPYEQYF. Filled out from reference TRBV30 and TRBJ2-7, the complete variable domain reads SQTIHQWPATLVQPVGSPLSLECTVEGTSNPNLYWYRQAAGRGLQLLFYSVGIGQISSEVPQNLSASRPQDRQFILSSKKLLLSDSGFYLCAWEGQLPYEQYFGPGTRLTVT.

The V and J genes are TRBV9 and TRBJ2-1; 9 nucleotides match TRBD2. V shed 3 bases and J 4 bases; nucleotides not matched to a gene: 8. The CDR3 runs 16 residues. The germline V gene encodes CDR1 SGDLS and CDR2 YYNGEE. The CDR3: CASSAGIAGVYNEQFF. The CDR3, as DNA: TGTGCCAGCAGCGCCGGTATAGCGGGGGTTTACAATGAGCAGTTCTTC.

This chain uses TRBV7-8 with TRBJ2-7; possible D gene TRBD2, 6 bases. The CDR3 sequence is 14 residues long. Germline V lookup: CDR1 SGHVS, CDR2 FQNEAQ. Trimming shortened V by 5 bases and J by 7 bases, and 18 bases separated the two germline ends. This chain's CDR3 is CASSPRDFLGEQYF. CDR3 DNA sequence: TGTGCCAGCAGCCCGCGGGACTTCCTGGGGGAGCAGTACTTC.

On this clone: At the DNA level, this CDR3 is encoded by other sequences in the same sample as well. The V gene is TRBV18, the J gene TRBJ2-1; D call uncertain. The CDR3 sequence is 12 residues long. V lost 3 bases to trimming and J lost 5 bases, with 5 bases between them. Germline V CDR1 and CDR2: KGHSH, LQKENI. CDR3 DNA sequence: TGTGCCAGCTCACCCGGTGACAATGAGCAGTTCTTC. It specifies CASSPGDNEQFF.

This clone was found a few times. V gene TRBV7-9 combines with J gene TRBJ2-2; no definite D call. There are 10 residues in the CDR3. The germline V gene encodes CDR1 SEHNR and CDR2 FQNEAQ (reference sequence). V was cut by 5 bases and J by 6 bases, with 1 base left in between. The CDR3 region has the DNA TGTGCCAGCAGCGCCGGGGAGCTGTTTTTT. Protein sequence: CASSAGELFF.

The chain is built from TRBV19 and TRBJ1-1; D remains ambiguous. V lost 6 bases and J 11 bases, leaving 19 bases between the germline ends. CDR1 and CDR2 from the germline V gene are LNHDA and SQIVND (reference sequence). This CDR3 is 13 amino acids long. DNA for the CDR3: TGTGCCAGTAGGGAAGGCGGGGTGTCGTTGGCTTTCTTT. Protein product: CASREGGVSLAFF.

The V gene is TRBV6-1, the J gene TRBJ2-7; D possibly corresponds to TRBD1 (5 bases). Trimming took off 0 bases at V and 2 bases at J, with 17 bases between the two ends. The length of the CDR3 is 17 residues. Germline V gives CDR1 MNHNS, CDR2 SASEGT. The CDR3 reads CASSEAGRGARTYEQYF. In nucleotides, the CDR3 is TGTGCCAGCAGTGAAGCTGGAAGGGGCGCCAGGACCTACGAGCAGTACTTC.

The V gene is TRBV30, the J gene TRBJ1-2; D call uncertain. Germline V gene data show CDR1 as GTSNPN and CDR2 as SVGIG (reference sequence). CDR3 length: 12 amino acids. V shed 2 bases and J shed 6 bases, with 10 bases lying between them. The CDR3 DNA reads TGTGCCTGGAGTACATCACGCAATGGCTACACCTTC. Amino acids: CAWSTSRNGYTF.

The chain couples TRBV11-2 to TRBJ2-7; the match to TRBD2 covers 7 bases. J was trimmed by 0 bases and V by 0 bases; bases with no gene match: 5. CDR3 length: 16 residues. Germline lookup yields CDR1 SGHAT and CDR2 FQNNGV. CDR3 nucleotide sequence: TGTGCCAGCAGCTTAGATTTAGCGGGTACCTCCTACGAGCAGTACTTC. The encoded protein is CASSLDLAGTSYEQYF.

The CDR3 region is CAWSVGSSYYGYTF. In nucleotides, the CDR3 is TGTGCCTGGAGTGTAGGATCCTCCTACTATGGCTACACCTTC. The V call is TRBV30, the J call TRBJ1-2; D remains ambiguous. The CDR3 has 14 amino acids. The ends were cut back, 0 bases at V and 3 bases at J, with 11 bases in the middle. Germline CDR1 GTSNPN, CDR2 SVGIG (reference sequence). The full variable domain, its missing parts supplied by reference TRBV30 and TRBJ1-2, is SQTIHQWPATLVQPVGSPLSLECTVEGTSNPNLYWYRQAAGRGLQLLFYSVGIGQISSEVPQNLSASRPQDRQFILSSKKLLLSDSGFYLCAWSVGSSYYGYTFGSGTRLTVV.

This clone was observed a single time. The CDR3 region is CSVGVPLGSNTEAFF. The CDR3 DNA reads TGCAGCGTCGGGGTTCCGCTGGGATCGAACACTGAAGCTTTCTTT. The V gene is TRBV29-1, the J gene TRBJ1-1, with D uncertain. The V gene's germline CDR1 is SQVTM and CDR2 ANQGSEA. Trimming took off 6 bases at V and 1 base at J, with 18 bases between the two ends. This CDR3 has 15 amino acids.

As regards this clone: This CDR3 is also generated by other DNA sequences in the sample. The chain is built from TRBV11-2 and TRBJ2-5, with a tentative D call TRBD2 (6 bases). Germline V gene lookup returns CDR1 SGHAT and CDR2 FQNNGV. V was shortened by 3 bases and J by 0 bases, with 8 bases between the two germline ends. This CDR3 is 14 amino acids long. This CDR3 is CASSFGGYQETQYF. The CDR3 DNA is TGTGCCAGCAGCTTCGGGGGTTACCAAGAGACCCAGTACTTC.

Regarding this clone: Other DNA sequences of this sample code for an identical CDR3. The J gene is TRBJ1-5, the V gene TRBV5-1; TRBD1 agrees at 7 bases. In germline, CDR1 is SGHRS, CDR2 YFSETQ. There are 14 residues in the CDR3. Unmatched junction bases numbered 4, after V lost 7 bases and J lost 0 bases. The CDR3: CASSEGASNQPQHF. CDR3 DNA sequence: TGCGCCAGCTCGGAGGGGGCTAGCAATCAGCCCCAGCATTTT.

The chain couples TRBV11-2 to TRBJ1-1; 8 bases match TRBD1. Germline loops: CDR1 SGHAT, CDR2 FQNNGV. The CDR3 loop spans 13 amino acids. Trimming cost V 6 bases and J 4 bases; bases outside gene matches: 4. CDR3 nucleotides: TGTGCCAGCAGGGGACAGGTAGGCACTGAAGCTTTCTTT. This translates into CASRGQVGTEAFF.

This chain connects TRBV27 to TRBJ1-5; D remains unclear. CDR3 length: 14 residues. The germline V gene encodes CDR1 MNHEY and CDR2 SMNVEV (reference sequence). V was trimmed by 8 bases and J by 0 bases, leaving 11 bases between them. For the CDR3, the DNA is TGTGCCAGCGAGGCGATTGGTAGCAATCAGCCCCAGCATTTT. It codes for CASEAIGSNQPQHF.